The 21 T cell receptor beta chains in this list originate from one sample, sequenced in a study of cytomegalovirus exposure and HLA in healthy donors. Sequencing was performed with immunoSEQ multiplex PCR; in TCRdb, only in-frame clones are kept and a portion is missing. The table includes some 130,000 clones, around 80% detected once. Sequencing was done on a sample of PBMCs. Source of these receptors: a man aged 25 to 45 in good health and CMV-seropositive.

V gene TRBV27 combines with J gene TRBJ1-6; TRBD1 might be the D (6 bases). Trimming took off 6 bases at V and 5 bases at J, with 11 bases between the two ends. This CDR3 comprises 14 residues. Germline CDR1 reads MNHEY; CDR2 reads SMNVEV (reference sequence). The CDR3 protein is CASSHRQDNSPLHF. CDR3 bases: TGTGCCAGCAGCCACCGACAGGATAATTCACCCCTCCACTTT.

The V gene is TRBV18, the J gene TRBJ2-7; TRBD2 matches 7 bases. CDR3 length: 15 amino acids. Looked up from germline, CDR1 is KGHSH and CDR2 is LQKENI. V lost 4 bases and J lost 6; bases outside the gene matches: 12. CDR3 amino acids: CASSQTSAPLLEQYF. As DNA, the CDR3 is TGTGCCAGCTCACAAACTAGCGCCCCGCTGCTCGAGCAGTACTTC.

This clone appeared once. V and J are TRBV7-9 and TRBJ2-1, with D tentatively TRBD1 (6 bases). Per germline, CDR1 SEHNR and CDR2 FQNEAQ (reference sequence). The CDR3 is 14 residues long. V lost 2 bases, J lost 15 bases, and 20 bases lay in between. The CDR3 coding sequence is TGTGCCAGCAGCTTAATGCAGGGGTGGGGGAATCCGTTCTTC. Translating it yields CASSLMQGWGNPFF.

The gene calls are TRBV2 and TRBJ2-5, with 9 bases matching TRBD2. The CDR3 consists of 15 residues. V trimming: 1 base; J trimming: 0 bases; junction bases outside the gene matches: 0. Looked up from germline, CDR1 is SNHLY and CDR2 is FYNNEI. DNA for the CDR3: TGTGCCAGCAGTGAAGGACTAGCGGACCAAGAGACCCAGTACTTC. Translation gives CASSEGLADQETQYF.

J is TRBJ2-7 and V is TRBV25-1; D gene unclear. Germline V gene lookup returns CDR1 MGHDK and CDR2 SYGVNS. The CDR3 runs 15 residues. Trimming shortened V by 1 base and J by 0 bases, and 10 bases separated the two germline ends. CDR3 DNA sequence: TGTGCCAGCAGTGAATCCGGAGCCATCTCCTACGAGCAGTACTTC. This encodes CASSESGAISYEQYF.

The chain is built from TRBV12-5 and TRBJ1-2; D uncertain. V was shortened by 2 bases and J by 4 bases, with 20 bases between the two germline ends. Germline CDR1 is LGHNT and CDR2 is FRNRAP. The length of the CDR3 is 17 residues. The chain's CDR3 is CASGLRKYQWPPYGYTF. The CDR3 bases are TGTGCTAGTGGTTTGCGTAAATATCAATGGCCTCCCTATGGCTACACCTTC.

The V and J genes are TRBV5-6 and TRBJ1-1; D is perhaps TRBD1 (5 bases). Germline V gene sequence: CDR1 SGHDT, CDR2 YYEEEE. V dropped 4 bases and J dropped 7 bases, with 11 bases sitting between them. The CDR3 has 12 residues. The CDR3 coding sequence is TGTGCCAGCAGCCATGACAGTTTTGAAGCTTTCTTT. This sequence encodes CASSHDSFEAFF. Full variable domain (remainder filled in from reference TRBV5-6 and TRBJ1-1): DAGVTQSPTHLIKTRGQQVTLRCSPKSGHDTVSWYQQALGQGPQFIFQYYEEEERQRGNFPDRFSGHQFPNYSSELNVNALLLGDSALYLCASSHDSFEAFFGQGTRLTVV.

The V call is TRBV30, the J call TRBJ1-1; 8 positions agree with TRBD1. Germline CDR1 and CDR2: GTSNPN and SVGIG (reference sequence). V lost 0 bases, J lost 10 bases, and 10 bases stayed unmatched. The CDR3 sequence is 14 residues long. The CDR3 bases are TGTGCCTGGAGTGTGATGGATATGGGGACAGGAGCTTTCTTT. As protein: CAWSVMDMGTGAFF.

The chain is built from TRBV5-1 and TRBJ1-2; 7 positions match TRBD1. V shed 4 bases, J shed 4 bases, and the junction held 13 bases outside the gene matches. Germline lookup yields CDR1 SGHRS and CDR2 YFSETQ. The CDR3 extends over 16 amino acids. The CDR3 protein is CASSAARGVVGYGYTF. CDR3 sequence (DNA): TGCGCCAGCAGCGCAGCCAGGGGGGTAGTTGGCTATGGCTACACCTTC.

This rearrangement joins TRBV4-3 to TRBJ1-1; D not certain. There are 17 residues in the CDR3. The ends were cut back, 5 bases at V and 1 base at J, with 20 bases in the middle. Germline-derived CDR1 and CDR2 are LGHNA and YSLEER. The CDR3 DNA reads as TGCGCCAGCAGCTCCAAGTACCCCACCCCCGGGAACACTGAAGCTTTCTTT. Translated: CASSSKYPTPGNTEAFF.

This chain uses TRBV9 with TRBJ2-7; D perhaps matches TRBD2 (5 bases). Germline lookup yields CDR1 SGDLS and CDR2 YYNGEE. CDR3 length: 16 residues. Trimming left V 4 bases short and J 0 bases short, with 17 bases between. The CDR3 region is CASSSKVRAPSYEQYF. For the CDR3, the DNA is TGTGCCAGCAGCTCCAAGGTGAGGGCGCCCTCCTACGAGCAGTACTTC.

A word on this clone: The sample holds other DNA sequences that translate to the same CDR3. The rearrangement links TRBV5-4 to TRBJ2-1; D is unresolved. From germline, CDR1 is SGHNT and CDR2 YYREEE (reference sequence). V lost 0 bases to trimming and J lost 2 bases, with 6 bases between them. The CDR3 is 14 residues long. The DNA for the CDR3 is TGTGCCAGCAGCTTGGAGGCGGCCTACAATGAGCAGTTCTTC. It encodes CASSLEAAYNEQFF.

This chain connects TRBV5-4 to TRBJ2-5; TRBD2 matches at 10 bases. J was trimmed by 5 bases and V by 2 bases; bases with no gene match: 6. The CDR3 contains 15 residues. Germline CDR1 reads SGHNT; CDR2 reads YYREEE (reference sequence). The chain's CDR3 is CASSFRLAGGETQYF. The CDR3, as DNA: TGTGCCAGCAGCTTCAGATTAGCGGGGGGTGAGACCCAGTACTTC.

This sequence joins TRBV19 and TRBJ2-2; tentative D call: TRBD1 (5 bases). Trimming removed 1 base from V and 4 bases from J, with 13 bases in between. CDR1 is LNHDA, CDR2 SQIVND, per germline (reference sequence). CDR3 size: 16 residues. The CDR3 bases are TGTGCCAGTAGTATAGGGCAGGGATGGGTCACCGGGGAGCTGTTTTTT. It specifies CASSIGQGWVTGELFF.

This clone appeared once. The genes are TRBV6-5 and TRBJ2-7, with no clear D. Per germline, CDR1 MNHEY and CDR2 SVGAGI. Trimming shortened V by 2 bases and J by 0 bases, and 14 bases separated the two germline ends. The CDR3 totals 16 residues. CDR3 in amino acids: CASSYEHTRSSYEQYF. CDR3 in DNA: TGTGCCAGCAGTTACGAACATACTCGGAGCTCCTACGAGCAGTACTTC.

This clone was detected once. V and J are TRBV9 and TRBJ2-1; 8 bases are shared with TRBD2. CDR1 and CDR2 (germline): SGDLS, YYNGEE. J gave up 6 bases and V 2 bases, and 7 bases lay outside the gene matches. The CDR3 covers 15 residues. CDR3 sequence (DNA): TGTGCCAGCAGCGTGGGTCGGGAGGGCCGCAATGAGCAGTTCTTC. Translating it yields CASSVGREGRNEQFF.

The chain is built from TRBV7-9 and TRBJ2-7; weak D call: TRBD2 (6 bases). CDR1 is SEHNR, CDR2 FQNEAQ, per germline (reference sequence). V lost 3 bases and J lost 9, with 9 bases in between. The CDR3 totals 11 residues. The chain's CDR3 is CASSLGGGQYF. CDR3 sequence (DNA): TGTGCCAGCAGCTTGGGGGGTGGGCAGTACTTC. Complete variable domain (other parts from reference TRBV7-9 and TRBJ2-7): DTGVSQNPRHKITKRGQNVTFRCDPISEHNRLYWYRQTLGQGPEFLTYFQNEAQLEKSRLLSDRFSAERPKGSFSTLEIQRTEQGDSAMYLCASSLGGGQYFGPGTRLTVT.

This clone was counted a few times. V usage is TRBV4-2 and J usage is TRBJ2-7; D is ambiguous. Germline-derived CDR1 and CDR2 are LGHNA and YNFKEQ. The CDR3 has 13 amino acids. Trimming left V 4 bases short and J 5 bases short, with 12 bases between. CDR3 amino acids: CASSREEWHEQYF. In DNA, the CDR3 is TGTGCCAGCAGCCGTGAGGAGTGGCACGAGCAGTACTTC.

The chain uses TRBV7-2 and TRBJ2-5, with 7 bases matching TRBD1. Trimming at V came to 2 bases and at J to 5 bases, leaving 2 bases not matched to a gene. Germline CDR1 is SGHTA and CDR2 is FQGNSA. The CDR3 is 13 residues long. CDR3 region: CASSLRRGETQYF. CDR3 DNA: TGTGCCAGCAGCTTACGCAGGGGGGAGACCCAGTACTTC.

The rearrangement joins TRBV6-1 to TRBJ2-7; 7 nucleotides match TRBD2. The germline CDR1 and CDR2 sequences are MNHNS and SASEGT. Losses at the gene ends were 3 bases for V and 3 bases for J; bases not matched to a gene: 5. CDR3 length: 14 amino acids. CDR3 protein: CASSDRGRDYEQYF. The DNA for the CDR3 is TGTGCCAGCAGTGATCGGGGGAGGGACTACGAGCAGTACTTC.

J is TRBJ2-3 and V is TRBV7-9; 7 nucleotides align to TRBD2. The V and J ends lost 7 bases and 4 bases, in that order; junction bases with no gene match: 11. The germline CDR1 and CDR2 sequences are SEHNR and FQNEAQ (reference sequence). The CDR3 runs to 15 residues. CDR3 nucleotide sequence: TGTGCCAGCACGCCCTCGCGGGAGTCGGCAGATACGCAGTATTTT. It encodes CASTPSRESADTQYF.